The following is a TCR beta chain sequence with its context. As handled by the study authors: Cell counts per sample came from amplifying reference gene primers. Assay: immunoSEQ multiplex PCR; the TCRdb copy retains only in-frame clones and omits some. V and J calls and clone size follow that table, whereas D and trimming were derived from the DNA. Here the sample spans about 63,000 clones, about three quarters being singletons. The germline gives CDR1 SGHTA, CDR2 FQGTGA. The CDR3 totals 14 residues. V was trimmed by 5 bases and J by 0 bases, leaving 11 bases between them. The sample belongs to a study of blood T cell repertoires in COVID-19. Background on the study: From the United States, Italy and Spain came samples of acute and convalescent COVID-19. Sample material is recorded as cDNA or gDNA derived from T cells, B-cell-depleted T cells, or PBMCs.

The clonotype was recovered from a woman of 80 years or more with acute or convalescent COVID-19. V usage is TRBV7-3 and J usage is TRBJ2-7; tentative D call: TRBD2 (6 bases). Sequencing used peripheral blood. CDR3 protein: CASSPGLDSYEQYF. CDR3 bases: TGTGCCAGCAGCCCGGGACTCGACTCCTACGAGCAGTACTTC.